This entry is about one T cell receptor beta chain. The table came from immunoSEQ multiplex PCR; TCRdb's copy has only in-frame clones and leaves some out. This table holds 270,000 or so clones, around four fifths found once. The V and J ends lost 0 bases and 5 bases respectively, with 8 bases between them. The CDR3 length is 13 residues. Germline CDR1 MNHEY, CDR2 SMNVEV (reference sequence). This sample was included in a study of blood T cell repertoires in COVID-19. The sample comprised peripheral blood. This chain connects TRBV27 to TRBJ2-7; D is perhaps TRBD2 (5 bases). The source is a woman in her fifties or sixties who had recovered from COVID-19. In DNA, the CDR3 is TGTGCCAGCAGTTTATCGGAGGTCCACGAGCAGTACTTC. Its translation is CASSLSEVHEQYF.